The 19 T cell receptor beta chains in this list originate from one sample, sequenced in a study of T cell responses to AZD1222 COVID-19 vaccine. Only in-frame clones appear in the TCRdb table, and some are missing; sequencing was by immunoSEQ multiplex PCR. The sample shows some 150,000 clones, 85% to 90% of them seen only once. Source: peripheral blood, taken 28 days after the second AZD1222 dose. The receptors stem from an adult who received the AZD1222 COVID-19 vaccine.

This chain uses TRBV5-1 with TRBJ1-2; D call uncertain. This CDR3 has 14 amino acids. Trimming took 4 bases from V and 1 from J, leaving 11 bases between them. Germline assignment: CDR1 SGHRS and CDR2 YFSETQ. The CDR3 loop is CASSIPGSNYGYTF. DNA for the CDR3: TGCGCCAGCAGCATACCCGGGAGTAACTATGGCTACACCTTC.

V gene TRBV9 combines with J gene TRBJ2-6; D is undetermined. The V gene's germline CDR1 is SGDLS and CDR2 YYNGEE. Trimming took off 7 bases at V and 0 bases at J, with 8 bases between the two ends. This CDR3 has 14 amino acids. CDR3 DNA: TGTGCCAGCTGGGTGAGCTCTGGGGCCAACGTCCTGACTTTC. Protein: CASWVSSGANVLTF.

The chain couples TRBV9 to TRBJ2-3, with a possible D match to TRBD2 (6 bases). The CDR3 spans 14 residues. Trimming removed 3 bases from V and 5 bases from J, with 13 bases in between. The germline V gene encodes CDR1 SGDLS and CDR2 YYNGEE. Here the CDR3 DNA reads TGTGCCAGCAGCGGGAGTTGGGGGGAAGATACGCAGTATTTT. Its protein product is CASSGSWGEDTQYF.

The DNA for the CDR3 is TGTGCCAGCAGCTCCTCAGGGGGGGCTCAGCCCCAGCATTTT. Encoded protein: CASSSSGGAQPQHF. The chain has TRBV5-4 and TRBJ1-5, with 7 bases lining up with TRBD1. The CDR3 sequence is 14 residues long. The germline V gene encodes CDR1 SGHNT and CDR2 YYREEE (reference sequence). Trimming removed 3 bases from V and 6 bases from J; junction bases left unmatched: 6.

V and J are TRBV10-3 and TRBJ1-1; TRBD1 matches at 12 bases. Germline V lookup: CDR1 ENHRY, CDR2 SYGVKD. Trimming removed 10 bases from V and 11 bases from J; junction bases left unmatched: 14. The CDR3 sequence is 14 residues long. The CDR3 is CATTPGTGGVGAFF. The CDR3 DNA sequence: TGTGCCACCACCCCCGGGACAGGGGGCGTGGGTGCTTTCTTT.

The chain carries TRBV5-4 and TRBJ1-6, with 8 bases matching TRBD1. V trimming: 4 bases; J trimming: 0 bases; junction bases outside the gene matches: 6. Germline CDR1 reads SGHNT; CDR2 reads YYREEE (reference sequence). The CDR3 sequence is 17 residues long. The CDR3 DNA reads TGTGCCAGCAGCCCGAGACAGGGGAGCTCCTATAATTCACCCCTCCACTTT. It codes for CASSPRQGSSYNSPLHF.

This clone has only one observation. The CDR3 DNA reads as TGTGCCAGCAGTTACGACCCCGACTTCTACGAGCAGTACTTC. Translating it yields CASSYDPDFYEQYF. This chain links TRBV6-6 with TRBJ2-7; D call uncertain. V dropped 2 bases and J dropped 3 bases, with 11 bases sitting between them. Germline V gene data show CDR1 as MNHNY and CDR2 as SVGAGI (reference sequence). The CDR3 loop spans 14 amino acids.

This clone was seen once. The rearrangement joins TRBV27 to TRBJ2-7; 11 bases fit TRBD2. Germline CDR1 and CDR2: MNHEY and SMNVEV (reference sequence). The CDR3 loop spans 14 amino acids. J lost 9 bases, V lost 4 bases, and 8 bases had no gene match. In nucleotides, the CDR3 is TGTGCCAGCAGTTGGCTAGCGGGAGGCACCGGGCAGTACTTC. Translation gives CASSWLAGGTGQYF.

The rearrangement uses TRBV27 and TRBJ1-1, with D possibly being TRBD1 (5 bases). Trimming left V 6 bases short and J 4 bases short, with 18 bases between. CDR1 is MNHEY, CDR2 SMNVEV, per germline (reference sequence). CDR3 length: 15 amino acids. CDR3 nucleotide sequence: TGTGCCAGCAGCTACTCCGACAGAACCCTCACTGAAGCTTTCTTT. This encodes CASSYSDRTLTEAFF.

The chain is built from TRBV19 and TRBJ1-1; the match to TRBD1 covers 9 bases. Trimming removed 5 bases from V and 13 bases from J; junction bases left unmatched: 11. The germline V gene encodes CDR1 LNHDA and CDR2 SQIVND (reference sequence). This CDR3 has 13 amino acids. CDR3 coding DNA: TGTGCCAGTAGTTCCGGGACAGGGTTGGGGGGTTTCTTT. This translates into CASSSGTGLGGFF.

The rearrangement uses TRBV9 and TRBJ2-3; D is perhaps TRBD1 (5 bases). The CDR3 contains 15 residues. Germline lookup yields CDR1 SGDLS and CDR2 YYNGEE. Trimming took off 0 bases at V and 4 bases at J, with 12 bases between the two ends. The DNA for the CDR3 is TGTGCCAGCAGCGTAGGTGCAGGGTTGGCAGATACGCAGTATTTT. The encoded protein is CASSVGAGLADTQYF.

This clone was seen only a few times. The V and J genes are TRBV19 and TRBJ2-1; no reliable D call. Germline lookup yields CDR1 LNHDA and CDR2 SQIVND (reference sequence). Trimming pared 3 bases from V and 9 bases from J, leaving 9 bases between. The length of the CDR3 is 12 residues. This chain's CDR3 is CASSISGTEQFF. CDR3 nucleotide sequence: TGTGCCAGTAGTATTAGTGGCACTGAGCAGTTCTTC.

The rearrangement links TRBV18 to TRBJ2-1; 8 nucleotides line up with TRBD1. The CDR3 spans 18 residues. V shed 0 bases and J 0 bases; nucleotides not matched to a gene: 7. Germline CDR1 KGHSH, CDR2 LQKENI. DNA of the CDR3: TGTGCCAGCTCACCACCGGGGACAGGACTGGGCTCCTACAATGAGCAGTTCTTC. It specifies CASSPPGTGLGSYNEQFF.

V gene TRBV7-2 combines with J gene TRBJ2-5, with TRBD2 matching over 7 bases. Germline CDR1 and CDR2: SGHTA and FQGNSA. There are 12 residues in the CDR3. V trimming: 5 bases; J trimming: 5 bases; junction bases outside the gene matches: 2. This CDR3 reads CASSREGETQYF. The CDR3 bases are TGTGCCAGCAGCAGGGAGGGGGAGACCCAGTACTTC.

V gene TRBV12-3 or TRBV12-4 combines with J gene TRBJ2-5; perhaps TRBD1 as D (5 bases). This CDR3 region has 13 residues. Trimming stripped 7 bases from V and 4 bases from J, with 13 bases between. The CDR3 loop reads CASTSDKRETQYF. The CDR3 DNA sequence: TGTGCCAGCACCTCGGACAAGCGAGAGACCCAGTACTTC.

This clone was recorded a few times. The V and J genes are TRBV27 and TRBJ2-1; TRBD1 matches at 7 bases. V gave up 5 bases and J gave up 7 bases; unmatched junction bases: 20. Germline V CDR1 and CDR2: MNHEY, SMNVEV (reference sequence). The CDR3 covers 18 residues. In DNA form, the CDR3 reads TGTGCCAGCAGTCCACAATACATCCGGGACAGTCACTCAAATGAGCAGTTCTTC. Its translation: CASSPQYIRDSHSNEQFF.

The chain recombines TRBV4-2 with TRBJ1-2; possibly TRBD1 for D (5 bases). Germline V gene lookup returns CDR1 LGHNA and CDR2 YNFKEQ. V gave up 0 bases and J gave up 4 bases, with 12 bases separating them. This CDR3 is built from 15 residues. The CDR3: CASSQDQDSPYGYTF. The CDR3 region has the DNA TGTGCCAGCAGCCAAGATCAAGACAGCCCCTATGGCTACACCTTC.

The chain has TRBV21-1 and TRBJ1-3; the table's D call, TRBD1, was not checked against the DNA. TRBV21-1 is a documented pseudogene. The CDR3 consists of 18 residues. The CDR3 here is CASSKWHGTGGSGNTIYF. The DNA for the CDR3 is TGTGCCAGCAGCAAATGGCATGGGACAGGGGGCTCTGGAAACACCATATATTTT.

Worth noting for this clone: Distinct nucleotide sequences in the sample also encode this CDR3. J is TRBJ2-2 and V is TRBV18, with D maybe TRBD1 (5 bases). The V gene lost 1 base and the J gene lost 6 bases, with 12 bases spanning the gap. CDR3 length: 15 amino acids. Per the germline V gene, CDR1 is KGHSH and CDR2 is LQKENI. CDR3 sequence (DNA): TGTGCCAGCTCACCACGGCAGGGTGGCTCCGGGGAGCTGTTTTTT. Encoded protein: CASSPRQGGSGELFF.